The T cell receptor (beta chain) under discussion was sequenced for a study of blood T cell repertoires in COVID-19. With 2 bases removed from V and 8 bases from J, the gap between germline ends came to 9 bases. The CDR3 extends over 13 amino acids. Germline V gene lookup returns CDR1 MNHNS and CDR2 SASEGT. Repertoires were generated with immunoSEQ multiplex PCR, while TCRdb's copy carries only in-frame clones and drops some. The sample records about 160,000 clones, around 92% being singletons. The J gene is TRBJ2-2, the V gene TRBV6-1; D remains unclear. Specimen: peripheral blood. The sequence came from a man aged 30 to 39 with COVID-19, enrolled during active disease. The CDR3 reads CASSERYWGELFF. The CDR3 coding sequence is TGTGCCAGCAGTGAAAGATACTGGGGGGAGCTGTTTTTT.